What follows are 21 T cell receptor beta chains derived from one specimen sequenced in a study of regulatory T cells in long-lasting Graves disease. Documented time point: newly diagnosed GD, antithyroid drugs for less than 3 months. PBMC-extracted RNA yielded the TCR library. Combining iRepertoire HTBI primers with Arm-PCR of CDR3 regions, the authors built TCR beta libraries. TCRdb used MiXCR to reprocess the multiplex PCR reads, holding one entry per CDR3 protein. Among 400,000 to 500,000 distinct CDR3 sequences listed, about 14% were seen once. These data also featured in a second study, about T cells in Graves' hyperthyroidism and ophthalmopathy.

The starting material was peripheral blood mononuclear cells (PBMCs), obtained at new diagnosis, from a patient treated with antithyroid drugs. The source is a woman aged 45-60 years with Graves disease.

A few counts support this clonotype. The rearrangement links TRBV20-1 to TRBJ1-5; 9 bases fit TRBD1. Losses at the gene ends were 5 bases for V and 1 base for J; bases not matched to a gene: 3. Looked up from germline, CDR1 is DFQATT and CDR2 is SNEGSKA (reference sequence). The CDR3 contains 14 residues. CDR3 DNA: TGCAGTGCTTGGACAGGGGAAAGCAATCAGCCCCAGCATTTT. This sequence encodes CSAWTGESNQPQHF.

This clonotype was detected many times. The chain carries TRBV20-1 and TRBJ2-5, with 8 positions matching TRBD2. CDR1 is DFQATT, CDR2 SNEGSKA, per germline (reference sequence). Trimming removed 0 bases from V and 7 bases from J; junction bases left unmatched: 10. The CDR3 loop spans 15 amino acids. This CDR3 reads CSARESYREGGTQYF. The CDR3 DNA follows: TGCAGTGCTAGAGAATCTTATCGGGAGGGCGGGACCCAGTACTTC.

This chain links TRBV10-3 with TRBJ2-3; D might be TRBD2 (5 bases). Germline CDR1 and CDR2: ENHRY and SYGVKD. The CDR3 has 14 residues. V lost 5 bases to trimming and J lost 1 base, with 10 bases between them. CDR3 amino acids: CAISPWTRTDTQYF. DNA of the CDR3: TGTGCCATCAGTCCCTGGACTCGCACAGATACGCAGTATTTT.

This clonotype came up a few times. The chain is built from TRBV6-5 and TRBJ2-3, with 7 bases fitting TRBD2. The V gene's germline CDR1 is MNHEY and CDR2 SVGAGI. After removal of 4 bases from V and 10 bases from J, the junction contained 14 bases not matched to a gene. CDR3 size: 15 residues. The chain's CDR3 is CASSSYGERELAQYF. The CDR3 DNA is TGTGCCAGCAGTTCCTACGGGGAGCGGGAATTGGCGCAGTATTTT.

This clonotype was picked up many times. This chain uses TRBV30 with TRBJ2-1, with a possible D match to TRBD2 (6 bases). CDR1 is GTSNPN, CDR2 SVGIG, per germline (reference sequence). V was clipped by 0 bases and J by 8 bases, with 14 bases between them. This CDR3 comprises 14 residues. Here the CDR3 DNA reads TGTGCCTGGAGTGTACGAGCTCCTAGCGATGAGCAGTTCTTC. This gives the protein CAWSVRAPSDEQFF.

At least ten counts were recorded for this clonotype. The chain combines TRBV5-1 with TRBJ1-2; 9 positions match TRBD1. The CDR3 has 15 amino acids. The trim removed 4 bases at V and 2 bases at J, leaving 6 bases unmatched. Per germline, CDR1 SGHRS and CDR2 YFSETQ. The CDR3 nucleotides are TGCGCCAGCAGCACCGGGACAGGGTACAACTATGGCTACACCTTC. Residues: CASSTGTGYNYGYTF.

Here the CDR3 DNA reads TGCAGTGCTAAAGACAGTGGGGGTAGCTACGAGCAGTACTTC. This encodes CSAKDSGGSYEQYF. The chain has TRBV20-1 and TRBJ2-7; perhaps D is TRBD1 or TRBD2 (5 bases each). Trimming removed 4 bases at V and 3 bases at J, with 16 bases between. Germline V gene sequence: CDR1 DFQATT, CDR2 SNEGSKA (reference sequence). The CDR3 has 14 amino acids.

The rearrangement uses TRBV19 and TRBJ2-7, with D perhaps being TRBD1 or TRBD2 (5 bases each). V was shortened by 5 bases and J by 1 base, with 15 bases between the two germline ends. There are 15 residues in the CDR3. Germline values: CDR1 LNHDA, CDR2 SQIVND (reference sequence). The CDR3 region is CASSPPGRPSYEQYF. The CDR3 DNA reads as TGTGCCAGTAGTCCCCCGGGACGTCCGTCCTACGAGCAGTACTTC.

The chain links TRBV14 to TRBJ2-1; the match to TRBD2 covers 15 bases. The V gene's germline CDR1 is SGHDN and CDR2 FVKESK. The trim removed 4 bases at V and 7 bases at J, leaving 8 bases unmatched. The length of the CDR3 is 17 residues. The CDR3 loop is CASSPRWTSGRDNEQFF. The CDR3 nucleotides are TGTGCCAGCAGCCCTAGGTGGACTAGCGGGAGGGATAATGAGCAGTTCTTC.

This clonotype was seen ten or more times. This chain links TRBV18 with TRBJ2-5, with 9 bases that match TRBD1. The CDR3 consists of 15 residues. V trimming: 2 bases; J trimming: 4 bases; junction bases outside the gene matches: 5. Germline CDR1 reads KGHSH; CDR2 reads LQKENI. CDR3: CASSPFGTGRETQYF. Here the CDR3 DNA reads TGTGCCAGCTCACCATTCGGGACAGGGAGAGAGACCCAGTACTTC.

In this sample, this clonotype turned up many times. The chain recombines TRBV7-9 with TRBJ2-5; the D gene could be TRBD1 or TRBD2 (5 bases each). Trimming left V 7 bases short and J 4 bases short, with 16 bases between. This CDR3 comprises 14 residues. The germline V gene has CDR1 SEHNR and CDR2 FQNEAQ (reference sequence). CDR3 coding DNA: TGTGCCAGCAACCCGGGACCGAGAAGAGAGACCCAGTACTTC. Its protein is CASNPGPRRETQYF.

This clonotype was picked up many times. The V and J genes are TRBV27 and TRBJ2-7; 9 nucleotides match TRBD1. The CDR3 contains 16 residues. V was pared by 5 bases and J by 6 bases, with 14 bases of the junction left unmatched. CDR1 is MNHEY and CDR2 is SMNVEV in the germline V gene (reference sequence). Here the CDR3 reads CASSPNPGQGPLEQYF. In nucleotides, the CDR3 is TGTGCCAGCAGTCCAAATCCGGGACAGGGTCCCCTCGAGCAGTACTTC.

The sample holds many counts of this clonotype. This chain connects TRBV24-1 to TRBJ1-2, with D tentatively TRBD1 (6 bases). V lost 3 bases to trimming and J lost 6 bases, with 13 bases between them. CDR1 KGHDR and CDR2 SFDVKD come from the germline V gene. The CDR3 consists of 14 residues. The DNA for the CDR3 is TGTGCCACCAGTGATCCCCGACAGGCTGATGGCTACACCTTC. Amino acid sequence: CATSDPRQADGYTF.

This clonotype has ten or more counts. Given the absence of the conserved phenylalanine or tryptophan at the CDR3 end, a read error is likely. Because the CDR3's place on the DNA is in doubt, the DNA is left out and the CDR3 is given as listed by TCRdb. The J gene is TRBJ2-5, the V gene TRBV2; the table calls TRBD2, which could not be checked here. From germline, CDR1 is SNHLY and CDR2 FYNNEI. The CDR3 is made up of 13 amino acids, end residues included. CDR3 region: CASSEGTKLAPIV.

The chain joins TRBV5-1 to TRBJ2-1; 8 nucleotides match TRBD2. The germline V gene encodes CDR1 SGHRS and CDR2 YFSETQ. The CDR3 is made up of 16 amino acids. J was trimmed by 6 bases and V by 2 bases; bases with no gene match: 10. The CDR3 spells CASSFFPGTRGNEQFF. CDR3 in DNA: TGCGCCAGCAGCTTCTTCCCCGGGACTAGGGGCAATGAGCAGTTCTTC.

The CDR3 DNA reads as TGTGCCAGCAGCCAAGTGGGGGCGGGGGATGAGCAGTTCTTC. This translates into CASSQVGAGDEQFF. The genes are TRBV3-1 and TRBJ2-1; possible D gene TRBD2, 7 bases. The CDR3 length is 14 residues. V shed 1 base and J shed 8 bases, with 12 bases lying between them. The germline gives CDR1 LGHDT, CDR2 YNNKEL (reference sequence).

The rearrangement joins TRBV4-1 to TRBJ2-1; no clear D. Germline V CDR1 and CDR2: MGHRA, YSYEKL. Trimming shortened V by 1 base and J by 12 bases, and 10 bases separated the two germline ends. The CDR3 is 12 amino acids. CDR3 in DNA: TGCGCCAGCAGCCAAGGCTTCGGGTTGCAGTTCTTC. This encodes CASSQGFGLQFF.

This clonotype was observed at least ten times. The V gene is TRBV2, the J gene TRBJ2-1; TRBD2 aligns across 14 bases. The CDR3 extends over 17 amino acids. V lost 6 bases, J lost 1 base, and 5 bases stayed unmatched. Germline CDR1 is SNHLY and CDR2 is FYNNEI. The CDR3 region is CASSGGLAGVSYNEQFF. CDR3 nucleotide sequence: TGTGCCAGCAGCGGGGGACTAGCGGGAGTATCCTACAATGAGCAGTTCTTC.

This clonotype has only one observation. The conserved phenylalanine or tryptophan is not found at the CDR3 terminus, so this likely reflects a read error. V gene TRBV4-2 combines with J gene TRBJ1-5; 9 positions match TRBD1. From germline, CDR1 is LGHNA and CDR2 YNFKEQ. After removal of 0 bases from V and 6 bases from J, the junction contained 6 bases not matched to a gene. The CDR3 extends over 16 amino acids. As DNA, the CDR3 is TGTGCCAGCAGCCAAGATACAGGGGGCAGGGCTCAGCCCCAGCATTCT. Its translation is CASSQDTGGRAQPQHS.

This clonotype has ten or more counts. This chain uses TRBV6-5 with TRBJ2-7, with 10 bases lining up with TRBD2. V shed 4 bases, J shed 8 bases, and the junction held 8 bases outside the gene matches. Germline V gene lookup returns CDR1 MNHEY and CDR2 SVGAGI. The CDR3 consists of 14 residues. The DNA for the CDR3 is TGTGCCAGCAGTTGGCTAGCGGGAGACGATAAGCAGTACTTC. This translates into CASSWLAGDDKQYF.

J is TRBJ1-2 and V is TRBV4-1, with 7 bases fitting TRBD1. The germline V gene has CDR1 MGHRA and CDR2 YSYEKL. The CDR3 totals 14 residues. The trim removed 1 base at V and 7 bases at J, leaving 6 bases unmatched. CDR3: CASSQGQGSGGYTF. The CDR3 DNA sequence: TGCGCCAGCAGCCAAGGACAGGGTTCAGGTGGCTACACCTTC.